Reported below is one T cell receptor (beta chain). The data originate from a study of shared T cell receptors in the human thymus. The ends lost 0 bases at V and 3 bases at J; junction bases unmatched: 7. The CDR3 length is 17 residues. The germline V gene encodes CDR1 MGHRA and CDR2 YSYEKL. Repertoires were generated with immunoSEQ multiplex PCR, while TCRdb's copy carries only in-frame clones and drops some. The sample includes hundreds of thousands of clones, around 87% of them seen just once. The data were also submitted as part of a second study, on human thymus T cells. In that study: Donors consisted of healthy Finnish infants (having corrective surgery for congenital heart defects). Corrective heart surgery yielded the resections from which the thymus tissue came. Related research examined unrelated individuals and reported that their thymic repertoires overlapped highly.

The TCR comes from a boy in the first two years of life with a congenital heart defect. Sequences were obtained from thymocytes. V is TRBV4-1 and J is TRBJ2-4, with 8 bases fitting TRBD2. The CDR3 coding sequence is TGCGCCAGCAGCCAAGAAAGGCGGGGGGCGTTCAAAAACATTCAGTACTTC. Translation: CASSQERRGAFKNIQYF.